These T cell receptor beta chains were read from a single sample in a study of glioma-infiltrating T cells after dendritic cell vaccination. Using immunoSEQ multiplex PCR, the repertoire was profiled, and TCRdb retains in-frame clones only, with some absent. The data contain about 90,000 clones, around four fifths of them singletons. The material sequenced was blood, taken after dendritic cell vaccination. The receptors here all came from a human donor with glioblastoma. The CDR3 runs from the conserved cysteine through the conserved F or W. A D gene is named only where the DNA matches it firmly. Only some rows state a clone size, as once, few, many or a class for expanded clones.

size	D	J	V	DNA	CDR3
NA	NA	TRBJ2-7	TRBV2	TGTGCCAGCAGACTTTCGACAGGATCCTACGAGCAGTACTTC	CASRLSTGSYEQYF
NA	NA	TRBJ2-1	TRBV2	TGTGCCAGTAGGGGGACGTACAATGAGCAGTTCTTC	CASRGTYNEQFF
NA	TRBD1	TRBJ2-1	TRBV5-5	TGTGCCAGCAGCCTCACCGGGACAGGAAGGAACAATGAGCAGTTCTTC	CASSLTGTGRNNEQFF
once	TRBD2	TRBJ2-7	TRBV7-9	TGTGCCAGCACAGTCGGGAGGGCGGGAGGGAACGAGCAGTACTTC	CASTVGRAGGNEQYF
NA	NA	TRBJ2-7	TRBV10-3	TGTGCCATCAGTGACGACGACAGGACCTACGAGCAGTACTTC	CAISDDDRTYEQYF
once	TRBD2	TRBJ2-1	TRBV4-1	TGCGCCAGCAGCCATGGGGGGACTAGCGGGGGTCGCCGCTACAATGAGCAGTTCTTC	CASSHGGTSGGRRYNEQFF
NA	NA	TRBJ1-2	TRBV12-5	TGTGCTAGTGTTCTCGGTATGCTCTCTGGCTACACCTTC	CASVLGMLSGYTF
NA	TRBD1	TRBJ1-2	TRBV2	TGTGCCAGCAAAGCCGACAGGGCATTAGTGAGTGGCTACACCTTC	CASKADRALVSGYTF
NA	NA	TRBJ2-3	TRBV14	TGTGCCAGCAGCTATACCAATGAGCATACGCAGTATTTT	CASSYTNEHTQYF
NA	TRBD1	TRBJ2-1	TRBV6-6	TGTGCCAGCAGTGGACAGGGCCCCTACAATGAGCAGTTCTTC	CASSGQGPYNEQFF
NA	TRBD1	TRBJ1-1	TRBV10-3	TGTGCCATCAGTGAGTCCGGTGGTGTGACAGGGCCTTCGCTGAACACTGAAGCTTTCTTT	CAISESGGVTGPSLNTEAFF
NA	NA	TRBJ1-5	TRBV4-1	TGCGCCAGCAGCCTGGGGAGAGGCAGCAATCAGCCCCAGCATTTT	CASSLGRGSNQPQHF
NA	TRBD1	TRBJ1-4	TRBV2	TGTGCCAGCAGTGAACGGGCCGGGACAGTAAATGAAAAACTGTTTTTT	CASSERAGTVNEKLFF
NA	NA	TRBJ2-3	TRBV7-3	TGTGCCAGCAGCCGAACCTCACTGAGCACAGATACGCAGTATTTT	CASSRTSLSTDTQYF
NA	NA	TRBJ2-3	TRBV2	TGTGCCAGCAGTGAACAGGGGTTAACAACCACAGATACGCAGTATTTT	CASSEQGLTTTDTQYF
NA	NA	TRBJ2-3	TRBV9	TGTGCCAGCAGCTCGAGACAGGCCCCAGTTACGCAGTATTTT	CASSSRQAPVTQYF
NA	TRBD2	TRBJ2-7	TRBV10-2	TGCGCCAGCAGTCCAACGGCCGGACTAGCTCCCTACGAGCAGTACTTC	CASSPTAGLAPYEQYF
NA	NA	TRBJ2-7	TRBV5-1	TGCGCCAGCAGCTTGGATCCAGGGGCCTACGAGCAGTACTTC	CASSLDPGAYEQYF
few	NA	TRBJ2-5	TRBV5-1	TGCGCCAGCAGCCGAGAAGCCCAAGAGACCCAGTACTTC	CASSREAQETQYF
NA	NA	TRBJ2-1	TRBV2	TGTGCCAGCAGTGGGGGGCCCGACAATGAGCAGTTCTTC	CASSGGPDNEQFF
NA	NA	TRBJ2-3	TRBV6-6	TGTGCCAGCAGACCATACATTCCCACAGATACGCAGTATTTT	CASRPYIPTDTQYF
NA	NA	TRBJ2-3	TRBV11-3	TGTGCCAGCAGCTTAACGACTAGCACAGATACGCAGTATTTT	CASSLTTSTDTQYF
NA	NA	TRBJ2-2	TRBV5-1	TGCGCCAGCAGCTTGGACTTCAACACCGGGGAGCTGTTTTTT	CASSLDFNTGELFF
NA	NA	TRBJ1-1	TRBV6-5	TGTGCCAGCAGACCCGACAGTAGAAACACTGAAGCTTTCTTT	CASRPDSRNTEAFF
NA	NA	TRBJ1-5	TRBV4-1	TGCGCCAGCAGCCAAGCCCGAGGGCTTGGGGAGCATCAGCCCCAGCATTTT	CASSQARGLGEHQPQHF
NA	NA	TRBJ1-2	TRBV7-9	TGTGCCAGCAGCTTTTCGGGGGGTAACTATGGCTACACCTTC	CASSFSGGNYGYTF
NA	NA	TRBJ1-1	TRBV6-1	TGTGCCAGCAGTGAAGGGAAGAGGTGGAGGACCACGGAGATGAACACTGAAGCTTTCTTT	CASSEGKRWRTTEMNTEAFF
NA	TRBD1	TRBJ1-1	TRBV4-3	TGCGCCAGCACGAACAGGGGGGTTGACACTGAAGCTTTCTTT	CASTNRGVDTEAFF